This T cell receptor (beta chain) came from a study of T cell responses to AZD1222 COVID-19 vaccine. Libraries were prepared by immunoSEQ multiplex PCR; TCRdb keeps only in-frame clonotypes and omits some of them. This sample has 120,000 to 150,000 clones; approximately 90% occur once, and the top ten carry 2% to 2.5%. Overall study findings and caveats: Close to half of spike-specific TCRs reportedly recognize unmutated variant regions. There were vaccine-associated CD4 TCRs across spike, dominant at 160-218 and 743-854.

With respect to this clone: Its specificity is unknown.

V was pared by 6 bases and J by 7 bases, with 12 bases of the junction left unmatched. This CDR3 is built from 15 residues. Per the germline V gene, CDR1 is ENHRY and CDR2 is SYGVKD. The sample in question was peripheral blood, obtained on day 0 of AZD1222 vaccination. The gene calls are TRBV10-3 and TRBJ1-2; TRBD1 agrees at 9 bases. The TCR comes from an adult in good health. The CDR3 DNA follows: TGTGCCATCAGGGGGTCAACAGGGGGCGGAGGTGGCTACACCTTC. Its protein is CAIRGSTGGGGGYTF.